These 19 T cell receptor beta chains originate from one sample sequenced in a study of regulatory T cells in long-lasting Graves disease. The sample's time point: persistent/refractory GD, antithyroid drugs over 5 years with positive TRAb. PBMCs were the source of the RNA used for TCR sequencing. Arm-PCR of CDR3 regions with iRepertoire HTBI primers generated TCR beta libraries. TCRdb reanalysed the multiplex PCR reads using MiXCR and keeps one entry per CDR3 protein. The data hold about 660,000 distinct CDR3 sequences, with around 30% observed a single time. The sequencing used peripheral blood mononuclear cells (PBMCs), collected when the disease was refractory, from a patient treated with antithyroid drugs. The receptors come from a female donor with Graves disease.

This clonotype was observed a handful of times. This chain joins TRBV29-1 and TRBJ1-3; 9 bases match TRBD1. The CDR3 length is 13 residues. The germline V gene encodes CDR1 SQVTM and CDR2 ANQGSEA. The junction had 3 bases not matched to a gene; V was cut back by 6 bases and J by 3 bases. CDR3 DNA sequence: TGCAGCGTCCAGGACAGGGGTGGAAACACCATATATTTT. Protein: CSVQDRGGNTIYF.

This chain links TRBV4-1 with TRBJ2-7; D unclear. This CDR3 is 14 amino acids long. Trimming removed 0 bases from V and 3 bases from J, with 9 bases in between. Germline CDR1 MGHRA, CDR2 YSYEKL. In DNA form, the CDR3 reads TGCGCCAGCAGCCAAGAGGCCAGCGTCTACGAGCAGTACTTC. Protein: CASSQEASVYEQYF.

This clonotype was found a few times. The chain recombines TRBV30 with TRBJ1-1; D not resolved. Germline assignment: CDR1 GTSNPN and CDR2 SVGIG (reference sequence). The CDR3 is 14 amino acids. Trimming shortened V by 0 bases and J by 0 bases, and 8 bases separated the two germline ends. The CDR3 region has the DNA TGTGCCTGGAGTGTAAATCACTTGAACACTGAAGCTTTCTTT. Protein: CAWSVNHLNTEAFF. Variable domain in full (rest from reference TRBV30 and TRBJ1-1): SQTIHQWPATLVQPVGSPLSLECTVEGTSNPNLYWYRQAAGRGLQLLFYSVGIGQISSEVPQNLSASRPQDRQFILSSKKLLLSDSGFYLCAWSVNHLNTEAFFGQGTRLTVV.

This sequence joins TRBV7-9 and TRBJ1-2, with D unclear. V was clipped by 1 base and J by 4 bases, with 13 bases between them. Germline loops: CDR1 SEHNR, CDR2 FQNEAQ (reference sequence). The CDR3 runs to 15 residues. The CDR3 here is CASSLVREGGYGYTF. DNA for the CDR3: TGTGCCAGCAGCTTAGTCCGGGAGGGTGGCTATGGCTACACCTTC.

This clonotype was found a few times. For the CDR3, the DNA is TGTGCCACCAGCAGAGAGGATAATGAAAAACTGTTTTTT. Translation: CATSREDNEKLFF. The genes are TRBV15 and TRBJ1-4; D is unclear. The V gene lost 0 bases and the J gene lost 4 bases, with 3 bases spanning the gap. This CDR3 is built from 13 residues. Germline V gene data show CDR1 as LNHNV and CDR2 as YYDKDF (reference sequence).

In this sample, this clonotype turned up a few times. The genes are TRBV3-1 and TRBJ1-2; 8 nucleotides match TRBD1. CDR1 and CDR2 from the germline V gene are LGHDT and YNNKEL (reference sequence). The CDR3 spans 15 residues. With V trimmed by 3 bases and J by 6 bases, 9 bases remained unmatched. The CDR3 DNA reads as TGTGCCAGCAGCCACGGACAGGGACCAGGGGATGGCTACACCTTC. Translating gives CASSHGQGPGDGYTF.

DNA of the CDR3: TGTGCCAGCTCACCGAGAGCCAGGGGGATTTCTGGAAACACCATATATTTT. Residues: CASSPRARGISGNTIYF. The rearrangement links TRBV18 to TRBJ1-3; 7 bases align to TRBD1. The CDR3 spans 17 residues. CDR1 is KGHSH and CDR2 is LQKENI in the germline V gene. V lost 3 bases, J lost 1 base, and 9 bases stayed unmatched.

This clonotype was picked up a small number of times. The chain uses TRBV15 and TRBJ1-2; D remains unclear. The CDR3 runs to 13 residues. Trimming stripped 3 bases from V and 4 bases from J, with 9 bases between. Looked up from germline, CDR1 is LNHNV and CDR2 is YYDKDF (reference sequence). CDR3 DNA: TGTGCCACCAGCAGGGCTTCGGGCTATGGCTACACCTTC. Encoded protein: CATSRASGYGYTF.

This clonotype came up many times. The rearrangement uses TRBV2 and TRBJ2-7, with 13 positions matching TRBD2. Germline-derived CDR1 and CDR2 are SNHLY and FYNNEI. The trim removed 7 bases at V and 4 bases at J, leaving 10 bases unmatched. This CDR3 region has 16 residues. The chain's CDR3 is CASKRTSGRTPYEQYF. The CDR3 DNA reads as TGTGCCAGCAAGCGGACTAGCGGGAGAACCCCGTACGAGCAGTACTTC.

V gene TRBV9 combines with J gene TRBJ1-2, with 8 positions matching TRBD1. This CDR3 is built from 15 residues. The germline CDR1 and CDR2 sequences are SGDLS and YYNGEE. J gave up 4 bases and V 4 bases, and 9 bases lay outside the gene matches. The CDR3 loop reads CASSPRQGSVYGYTF. The DNA of the CDR3 is TGTGCCAGCAGCCCTAGACAGGGGTCGGTCTATGGCTACACCTTC.

Many counts were recorded for this clonotype. The chain uses TRBV28 and TRBJ1-2; tentatively, D is TRBD1 (5 bases). Trimming cost V 3 bases and J 8 bases, with 10 bases left between them. Looked up from germline, CDR1 is MDHEN and CDR2 is SYDVKM. This CDR3 spans 12 amino acids. The CDR3 sequence: CASSFGTEGYTF. The CDR3 coding sequence is TGTGCCAGCAGTTTTGGGACGGAAGGCTACACCTTC.

The chain carries TRBV29-1 and TRBJ2-5; D is possibly TRBD2 (7 bases). With 3 bases removed from V and 5 bases from J, the gap between germline ends came to 16 bases. The CDR3 sequence is 14 residues long. From germline, CDR1 is SQVTM and CDR2 ANQGSEA. CDR3 in DNA: TGCAGCGTTGAGGCTTGGGGGGGCGGCGAGACCCAGTACTTC. Translated: CSVEAWGGGETQYF.

This chain links TRBV7-9 with TRBJ2-5; no clear D gene. Germline-derived CDR1 and CDR2 are SEHNR and FQNEAQ (reference sequence). Trimming left V 5 bases short and J 4 bases short, with 14 bases between. The CDR3 covers 14 residues. The CDR3 sequence is CASSQPDGRETQYF. The CDR3 coding sequence is TGTGCCAGCAGCCAACCGGACGGACGAGAGACCCAGTACTTC.

This clonotype was detected only a few times. The CDR3 DNA reads as TGTGCCAGCAGTAGACAGGCGTCCTCCAATACTGAAGCTTTCTTT. Amino acids: CASSRQASSNTEAFF. The chain combines TRBV28 with TRBJ1-1; tentatively, D is TRBD1 (6 bases). CDR3 size: 15 residues. Trimming removed 5 bases at V and 5 bases at J, with 18 bases between. Looked up from germline, CDR1 is MDHEN and CDR2 is SYDVKM.

Only a few counts were recorded for this clonotype. V gene TRBV11-2 combines with J gene TRBJ1-2; D ambiguous. Germline V gene data show CDR1 as SGHAT and CDR2 as FQNNGV. The CDR3 runs 14 residues. Trimming took 0 bases from V and 8 from J, leaving 13 bases between them. CDR3 nucleotide sequence: TGTGCCAGCAGCTTAGATGGGTTCCTGGGCGGCTACACCTTC. It yields the protein CASSLDGFLGGYTF.

There are a few counts of this clonotype. CDR3 nucleotides: TGTGCCAGCAGCCAATCGGGGGCGAACACCGGGGAGCTGTTTTTT. It yields the protein CASSQSGANTGELFF. The chain carries TRBV16 and TRBJ2-2, with D possibly being TRBD1 or TRBD2 (5 bases each). This CDR3 comprises 15 residues. Germline values: CDR1 KGHSY, CDR2 FQNENV. Trimming pared 0 bases from V and 0 bases from J, leaving 5 bases between.

The chain has TRBV6-1 and TRBJ1-1, with a weak D call TRBD1 (5 bases). V lost 5 bases to trimming and J lost 7 bases, with 14 bases between them. The CDR3 extends over 13 amino acids. CDR1 is MNHNS and CDR2 is SASEGT in the germline V gene. In nucleotides, the CDR3 is TGTGCCAGCAGTAACTCCGGTGGGGGTGAAGCTTTCTTT. Translating it yields CASSNSGGGEAFF.

Worth noting for this clonotype: One base away lies a much larger clone, so this may be a sequencing read error. V gene TRBV12-3 or TRBV12-4 combines with J gene TRBJ1-2; no definite D call. This CDR3 contains 11 residues. V lost 8 bases and J lost 4, with 8 bases in between. CDR3: CASDGVYGYTF. DNA for the CDR3: TGTGCCAGCGACGGGGTCTATGGCTACACCTTC.

This clonotype was counted a few times. The chain uses TRBV12-5 and TRBJ1-2; the match to TRBD1 covers 7 bases. The V segment lost 1 base and the J segment 7 bases; nucleotides outside the gene matches: 3. Germline values: CDR1 LGHNT, CDR2 FRNRAP. CDR3 length equals 13 residues. The CDR3 region is CASGLEGARGYTF. The CDR3 bases are TGTGCTAGTGGTTTGGAGGGGGCGCGTGGCTACACCTTC.